This T cell receptor beta chain was found in a study of blood T cell repertoires in COVID-19. Trimming removed 0 bases at V and 2 bases at J, with 8 bases between. Germline V gives CDR1 LGHNA, CDR2 YSLEER. This CDR3 has 15 amino acids. Generated by immunoSEQ multiplex PCR, the TCRdb table keeps only in-frame clones and is missing some. Here the sample spans around 250,000 clones, approximately 91% being singletons. The V call is TRBV4-3, the J call TRBJ1-5, with D possibly being TRBD1 (5 bases). Sequenced input: PBMCs or T cells enriched from blood (not recorded which). This TCR was sampled from a human donor in a cohort exposed to, infected with or recovered from COVID-19 (not recorded which). The donor label of this sample is uncertain. The CDR3 DNA is TGCGCCAGCAGCCAAGATGCGGGGGGCAATCAGCCCCAGCATTTT. Translation: CASSQDAGGNQPQHF.